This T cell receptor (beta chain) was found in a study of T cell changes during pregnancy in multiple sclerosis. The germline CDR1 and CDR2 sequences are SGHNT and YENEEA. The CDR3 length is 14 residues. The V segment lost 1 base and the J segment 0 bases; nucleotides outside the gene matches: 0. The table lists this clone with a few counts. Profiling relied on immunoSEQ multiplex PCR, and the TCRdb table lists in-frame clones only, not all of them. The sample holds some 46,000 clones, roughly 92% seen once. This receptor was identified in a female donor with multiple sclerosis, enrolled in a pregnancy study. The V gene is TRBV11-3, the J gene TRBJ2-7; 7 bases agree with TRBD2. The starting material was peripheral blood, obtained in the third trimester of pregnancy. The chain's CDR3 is CASSLGGSSYEQYF. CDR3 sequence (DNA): TGTGCCAGCAGCTTAGGCGGGAGCTCCTACGAGCAGTACTTC.